The clone carrying this T cell receptor (beta chain) was counted only a few times. Via MiXCR, TCRdb re-called the 5' RACE reads, giving one row per CDR3 protein. The sample has approximately 600,000 distinct CDR3 sequences, 9.5% to 10% seen once. The germline V gene has CDR1 LNHDA and CDR2 SQIVND (reference sequence). The V gene lost 1 base and the J gene lost 2 bases, with 5 bases spanning the gap. This CDR3 is 13 amino acids long. The data are from a study of identical twins. The same data also went into a second study, on yellow fever vaccine responses in identical twins.

The chain employs TRBV19 and TRBJ1-1; D is undetermined. Sequencing was carried out using PBMCs. The receptor comes from a woman between 18 and 29 years old in good health. The CDR3 region is CASSIVRNTEAFF. The CDR3 DNA sequence: TGTGCCAGTAGTATAGTTCGAAACACTGAAGCTTTCTTT.